The text below deals with one TCR beta chain. Its antigen is currently not known. This may be a read error, as it is one base from a much larger clone. The sample belongs to a study of glioma-infiltrating T cells (dated by TCRdb to about 2016). Turning to the overall study: TCR alpha- and beta-chain repertoires were sequenced from glioma tissue, non-neoplastic brain tissue and matched peripheral blood mononuclear cells. To gauge divergence between tissue and blood T-cell populations, every tissue-infiltrating repertoire was compared against the peripheral blood repertoire from the same patient. The paired cohort comprised three low-grade glioma patients, about 8 primary glioblastoma patients and three non-glioma patients contributing non-neoplastic brain tissue. Study-wide conclusions, independent of this receptor: Tissue and blood shared very few CDR3 sequences, a result attributed to high CDR3 diversity and limited sampling. The group comparisons were based on small numbers of patients: three non-neoplastic, three low-grade glioma and eight glioblastoma patients. VJ-independent divergence between tissue and blood was below expectation in non-neoplastic patients but above expectation in all gliomas, especially low-grade gliomas.

The CDR3 runs 13 amino acids, cysteine and phenylalanine included. The retained sequence is limited to the CDR3, 39 bases, with the frame set at the first base. V is clipped by 9 bases and J by 5 bases, and the sequence between their germline boundaries is 13 bases long. The germline V gene (reference sequence) yields SEHNR for CDR1 and FQNEAQ for CDR2. TCR alpha and beta CDR3 regions were amplified with the iRepertoire nested amplicon-rescue multiplex PCR (arm-PCR) platform from RNA. For one-step reverse transcription and amplification, 100-400 ng of tissue mRNA or PBMC total RNA was used as input. Following bead purification, Illumina adapters were added by a secondary multiplex PCR, and the libraries were gel-purified between 200 and 400 bp. Internal 6-nucleotide barcodes were carried by the libraries and were used for demultiplexing. Sequencing of libraries was performed on an Illumina MiSeq with 2x220 or 2x250 nucleotide paired-end reads. Per the authors' processing: Paired reads were merged using FLASH 1.2.11 and were aligned to the GRCh37 human genome using BWA-MEM, after which TRA and TRB reads were extracted. An IMGT-derived reference of cassette sequences and CDR3 motifs, with pseudogenes included, was used for V and J assignment. Reads were translated in three frames, and productive CDR3s were defined by a C…FGXG motif without stop codons. Unique combinations of V-J cassette pair and CDR3 amino acid sequence were defined as clonotypes. Reads were filtered by Hamming distance, thresholded by each sample's sequence error rate in mapped regions. The public reads were reanalyzed by TCRdb: fastp trimming at Q25, MiXCR alignment, in-frame beta chains only. Each entry merges the rows of one CDR3 protein and shows their most common DNA and genes. The V and J calls were not made by the authors but by TCRdb's processing. This sample has about 190,000 distinct CDR3 sequences in its table, and 25% to 35% of those were observed once. Of the sample, over 20% is held by the ten largest clones.

The TCR sequence derives from a human donor with low-grade glioma or glioblastoma, undergoing nonglioma brain surgery, or in good health (not recorded which). The sequence links TRBV7-9 to TRBJ2-2; the D gene is unclear. The specimen sequenced was glioma tissue, nonneoplastic brain tissue, or PBMCs (not recorded which). The DNA is as follows: TGTGCCAGGAGCCGACGAGGTACCGGGGAGCTGTTTTTT. It codes for CARSRRGTGELFF.